These 10 T cell receptor beta chains originate from one sample sequenced in a study of cytomegalovirus exposure and HLA in healthy donors. Vbeta (60) and Jbeta (13) primers were used in the PCR. Profiling relied on immunoSEQ multiplex PCR, and the TCRdb table lists in-frame clones only, not all of them. The top ten clones hold about 4% of a sample with 270,000 or so clones, roughly 88% of them seen once. Sequencing was carried out using PBMCs. The receptors derive from a man aged 40-50 years in good health and CMV-seropositive.

The V and J genes are TRBV5-1 and TRBJ2-7; TRBD1 matches 10 bases. Germline assignment: CDR1 SGHRS and CDR2 YFSETQ. This CDR3 is built from 16 residues. V dropped 1 base and J dropped 5; count of bases not matched to a gene: 9. As DNA, the CDR3 is TGCGCCAGCAGCTTGAAAACCGGGACAGGGGTCCACGAGCAGTACTTC. Amino acids: CASSLKTGTGVHEQYF.

The chain couples TRBV6-5 to TRBJ2-1; a weak D match, TRBD1 (6 bases). CDR1 and CDR2 from the germline V gene are MNHEY and SVGAGI. The CDR3 is made up of 15 amino acids. Trimming took 3 bases from V and 4 from J, leaving 13 bases between them. CDR3 sequence: CASSYYEQGYNEQFF. The CDR3 DNA is TGTGCCAGCAGTTATTACGAGCAGGGGTACAATGAGCAGTTCTTC.

This clone was counted once. The chain links TRBV7-8 to TRBJ1-1; D perhaps matches TRBD1 (6 bases). The V and J ends lost 6 bases and 2 bases respectively, with 13 bases between them. The V gene's germline CDR1 is SGHVS and CDR2 FQNEAQ. CDR3 size: 14 residues. CDR3 amino acids: CASRKRGGNTEAFF. CDR3 nucleotide sequence: TGTGCCAGCAGAAAGAGGGGGGGAAACACTGAAGCTTTCTTT.

This chain links TRBV29-1 with TRBJ1-1, with 9 bases that match TRBD1. Germline V lookup: CDR1 SQVTM, CDR2 ANQGSEA. The CDR3 totals 14 residues. Germline trimming cut 7 bases from V and 4 bases from J; bases unmatched to any gene: 10. The CDR3 spells CSAWDRARRTEAFF. The CDR3 DNA follows: TGCAGCGCCTGGGACAGGGCTCGTCGCACTGAAGCTTTCTTT.

This chain links TRBV11-1 with TRBJ1-1; 8 bases line up with TRBD1. V trimming: 4 bases; J trimming: 7 bases; junction bases outside the gene matches: 2. The length of the CDR3 is 12 residues. Germline V gene sequence: CDR1 SGHAT, CDR2 FQDESV (reference sequence). In nucleotides, the CDR3 is TGTGCCAGCAGCTCGGACAGGGATGAAGCTTTCTTT. Amino acid sequence: CASSSDRDEAFF.

This clone has just one count. The chain carries TRBV4-1 and TRBJ2-7; 7 bases line up with TRBD1. Germline V gene lookup returns CDR1 MGHRA and CDR2 YSYEKL. This CDR3 contains 13 residues. J was trimmed by 5 bases and V by 3 bases; bases with no gene match: 4. CDR3 amino acids: CASSQQDRDEQYF. As DNA, the CDR3 is TGCGCCAGCAGCCAGCAAGACAGGGACGAGCAGTACTTC.

The genes are TRBV19 and TRBJ2-1; no reliable D call. In germline, CDR1 is LNHDA, CDR2 SQIVND (reference sequence). This CDR3 has 14 residues. V gave up 6 bases and J gave up 0 bases, with 9 bases separating them. CDR3: CASRPRSSYNEQFF. The CDR3 nucleotides are TGTGCCAGTAGACCAAGGAGCTCCTACAATGAGCAGTTCTTC. The full variable domain, its missing parts supplied by reference TRBV19 and TRBJ2-1, is DGGITQSPKYLFRKEGQNVTLSCEQNLNHDAMYWYRQDPGQGLRLIYYSQIVNDFQKGDIAEGYSVSREKKESFPLTVTSAQKNPTAFYLCASRPRSSYNEQFFGPGTRLTVL.

The chain links TRBV19 to TRBJ1-5, with D uncertain. V was clipped by 3 bases and J by 13 bases, with 13 bases between them. The germline CDR1 and CDR2 sequences are LNHDA and SQIVND (reference sequence). The CDR3 runs 12 residues. CDR3: CASSIPPGQQHF. CDR3 coding DNA: TGTGCCAGTAGTATTCCGCCAGGTCAACAGCATTTT.

This chain's CDR3 is CASSLGLAEGGTQYF. CDR3 bases: TGTGCCAGCAGCCTCGGACTAGCGGAGGGGGGGACCCAGTACTTC. The V gene is TRBV6-1, the J gene TRBJ2-5; 10 positions agree with TRBD2. There are 15 residues in the CDR3. Germline V lookup: CDR1 MNHNS, CDR2 SASEGT. V lost 6 bases, J lost 7 bases, and 11 bases stayed unmatched.

The V and J genes are TRBV5-1 and TRBJ2-1; 11 bases fit TRBD2. This CDR3 contains 17 residues. CDR1 and CDR2 (germline): SGHRS, YFSETQ. V lost 3 bases and J lost 1; bases outside the gene matches: 6. The DNA for the CDR3 is TGCGCCAGCAGCTCCGGACTAGCGGGCCTTTCCTACAATGAGCAGTTCTTC. Translated, it gives CASSSGLAGLSYNEQFF.